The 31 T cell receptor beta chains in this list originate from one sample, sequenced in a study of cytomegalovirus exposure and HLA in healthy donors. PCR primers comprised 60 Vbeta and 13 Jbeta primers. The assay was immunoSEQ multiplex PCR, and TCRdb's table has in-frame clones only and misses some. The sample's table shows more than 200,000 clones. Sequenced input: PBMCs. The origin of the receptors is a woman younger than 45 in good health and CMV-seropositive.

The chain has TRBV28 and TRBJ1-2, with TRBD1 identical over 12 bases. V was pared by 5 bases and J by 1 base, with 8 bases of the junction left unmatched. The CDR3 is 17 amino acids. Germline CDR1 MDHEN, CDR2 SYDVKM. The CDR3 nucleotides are TGTGCCAGCAGTACCACGGGACAGGGGGCTGGTAACTATGGCTACACCTTC. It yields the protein CASSTTGQGAGNYGYTF.

CDR3 DNA sequence: TGCGCCAGCAGCTTACAGTGGGCGCATGGACAGCCCCAGCATTTT. Protein: CASSLQWAHGQPQHF. This rearrangement joins TRBV5-1 to TRBJ1-5; D unresolved. This CDR3 region has 15 residues. Trimming removed 2 bases at V and 7 bases at J, with 16 bases between. Germline V lookup: CDR1 SGHRS, CDR2 YFSETQ.

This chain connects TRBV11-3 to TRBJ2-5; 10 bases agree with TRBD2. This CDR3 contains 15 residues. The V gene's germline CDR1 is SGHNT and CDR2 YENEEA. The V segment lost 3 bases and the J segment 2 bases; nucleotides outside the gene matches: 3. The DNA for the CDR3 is TGTGCCAGCAGCTTCGGACTAGCGGCTCAAGAGACCCAGTACTTC. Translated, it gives CASSFGLAAQETQYF.

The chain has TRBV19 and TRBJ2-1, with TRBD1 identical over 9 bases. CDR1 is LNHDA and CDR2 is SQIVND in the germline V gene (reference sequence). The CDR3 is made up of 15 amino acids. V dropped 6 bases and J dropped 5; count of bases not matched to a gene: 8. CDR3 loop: CASRDRGNADNEQFF. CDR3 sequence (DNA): TGTGCCAGTAGGGACAGGGGTAATGCGGACAATGAGCAGTTCTTC. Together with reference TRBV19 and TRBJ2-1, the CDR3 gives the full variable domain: DGGITQSPKYLFRKEGQNVTLSCEQNLNHDAMYWYRQDPGQGLRLIYYSQIVNDFQKGDIAEGYSVSREKKESFPLTVTSAQKNPTAFYLCASRDRGNADNEQFFGPGTRLTVL.

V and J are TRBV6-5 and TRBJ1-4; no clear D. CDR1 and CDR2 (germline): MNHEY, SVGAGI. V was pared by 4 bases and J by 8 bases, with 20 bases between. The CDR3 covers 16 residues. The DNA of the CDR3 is TGTGCCAGCAGTTCCACGAAATACCGGGAGGAGGAAAAACTGTTTTTT. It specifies CASSSTKYREEEKLFF.

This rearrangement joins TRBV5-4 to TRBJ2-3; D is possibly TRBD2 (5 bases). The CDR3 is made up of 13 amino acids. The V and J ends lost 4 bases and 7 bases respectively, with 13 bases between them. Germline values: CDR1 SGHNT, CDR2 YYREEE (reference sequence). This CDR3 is CASSLLDTHTQYF. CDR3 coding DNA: TGTGCCAGCAGCCTACTAGATACTCATACGCAGTATTTT.

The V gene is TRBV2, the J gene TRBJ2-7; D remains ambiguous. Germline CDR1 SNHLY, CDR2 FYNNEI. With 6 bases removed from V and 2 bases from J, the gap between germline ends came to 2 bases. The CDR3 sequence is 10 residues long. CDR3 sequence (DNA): TGTGCCAGCAGCGCCTACGAGCAGTACTTC. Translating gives CASSAYEQYF.

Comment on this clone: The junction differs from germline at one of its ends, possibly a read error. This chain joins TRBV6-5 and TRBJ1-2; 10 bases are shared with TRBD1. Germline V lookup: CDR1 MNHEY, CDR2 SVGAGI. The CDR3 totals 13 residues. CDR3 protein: CASSYRDRGEVNF. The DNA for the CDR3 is TGTGCCAGCAGTTACAGGGACAGGGGCGAAGTAAACTTC.

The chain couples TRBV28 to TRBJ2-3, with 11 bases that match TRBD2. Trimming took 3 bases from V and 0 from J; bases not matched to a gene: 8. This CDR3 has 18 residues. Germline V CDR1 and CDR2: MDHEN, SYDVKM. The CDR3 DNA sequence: TGTGCCAGCAGTTTTTGGCTAGCGGGGGGCCTCAGCACAGATACGCAGTATTTT. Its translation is CASSFWLAGGLSTDTQYF.

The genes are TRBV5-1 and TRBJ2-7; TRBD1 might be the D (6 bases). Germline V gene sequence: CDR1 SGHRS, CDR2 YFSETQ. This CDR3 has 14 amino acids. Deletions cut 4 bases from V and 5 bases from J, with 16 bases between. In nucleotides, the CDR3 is TGCGCCAGCAGCCCAACAGGGTACGGGAACGAGCAGTACTTC. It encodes CASSPTGYGNEQYF. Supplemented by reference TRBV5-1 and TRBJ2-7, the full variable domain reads KAGVTQTPRYLIKTRGQQVTLSCSPISGHRSVSWYQQTPGQGLQFLFEYFSETQRNKGNFPGRFSGRQFSNSRSEMNVSTLELGDSALYLCASSPTGYGNEQYFGPGTRLTVT.

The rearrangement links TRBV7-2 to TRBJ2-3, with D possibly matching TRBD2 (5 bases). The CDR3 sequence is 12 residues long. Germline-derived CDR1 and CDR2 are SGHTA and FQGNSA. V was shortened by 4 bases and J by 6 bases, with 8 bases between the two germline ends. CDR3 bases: TGTGCCAGCAGCTCGGACTCTGATACGCAGTATTTT. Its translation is CASSSDSDTQYF. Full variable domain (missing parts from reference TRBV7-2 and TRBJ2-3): GAGVSQSPSNKVTEKGKDVELRCDPISGHTALYWYRQSLGQGLEFLIYFQGNSAPDKSGLPSDRFSAERTGGSVSTLTIQRTQQEDSAVYLCASSSDSDTQYFGPGTRLTVL.

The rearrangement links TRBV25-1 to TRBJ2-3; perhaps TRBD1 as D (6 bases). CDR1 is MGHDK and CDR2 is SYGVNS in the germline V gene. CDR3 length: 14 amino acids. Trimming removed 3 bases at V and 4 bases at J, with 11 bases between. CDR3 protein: CASSELWGPDTQYF. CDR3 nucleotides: TGTGCCAGCAGTGAGCTGTGGGGGCCAGATACGCAGTATTTT.

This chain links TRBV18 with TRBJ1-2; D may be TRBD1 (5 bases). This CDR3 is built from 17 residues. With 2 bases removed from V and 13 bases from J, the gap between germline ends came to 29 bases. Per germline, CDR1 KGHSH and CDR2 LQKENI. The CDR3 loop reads CASSPGSGTSRNGSCTF. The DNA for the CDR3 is TGTGCCAGCTCACCAGGTTCCGGGACTTCCAGGAACGGGTCCTGCACCTTC.

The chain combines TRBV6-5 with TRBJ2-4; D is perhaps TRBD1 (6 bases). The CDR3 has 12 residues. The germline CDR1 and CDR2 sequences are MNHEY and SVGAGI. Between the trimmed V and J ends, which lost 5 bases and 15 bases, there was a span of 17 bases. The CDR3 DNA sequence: TGTGCCAGCAGTAAAATACAGGGTGGGATGTACTTC. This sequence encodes CASSKIQGGMYF.

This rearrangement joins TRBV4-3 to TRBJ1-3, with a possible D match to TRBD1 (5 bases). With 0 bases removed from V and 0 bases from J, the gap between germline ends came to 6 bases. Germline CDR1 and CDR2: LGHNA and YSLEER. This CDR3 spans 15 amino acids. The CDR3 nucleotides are TGCGCCAGCAGCCAAGATCAGGGCTCTGGAAACACCATATATTTT. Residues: CASSQDQGSGNTIYF.

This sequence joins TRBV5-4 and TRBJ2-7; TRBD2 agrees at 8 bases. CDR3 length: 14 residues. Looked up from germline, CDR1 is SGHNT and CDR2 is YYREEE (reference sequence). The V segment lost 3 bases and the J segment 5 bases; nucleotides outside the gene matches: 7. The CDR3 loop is CASSSPGGTNEQYF. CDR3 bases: TGTGCCAGCAGCTCTCCGGGAGGGACAAACGAGCAGTACTTC.

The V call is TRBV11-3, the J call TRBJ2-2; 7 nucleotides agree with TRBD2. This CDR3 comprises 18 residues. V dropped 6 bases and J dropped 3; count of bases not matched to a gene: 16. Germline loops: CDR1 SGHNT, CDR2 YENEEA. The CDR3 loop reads CASSRGRAFEADTGELFF. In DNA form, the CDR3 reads TGTGCCAGCAGTCGAGGGAGGGCCTTTGAAGCGGACACCGGGGAGCTGTTTTTT.

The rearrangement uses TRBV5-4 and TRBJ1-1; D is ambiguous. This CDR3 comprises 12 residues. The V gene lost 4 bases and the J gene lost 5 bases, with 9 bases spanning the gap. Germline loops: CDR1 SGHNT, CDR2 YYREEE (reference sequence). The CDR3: CASSRDGTEAFF. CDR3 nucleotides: TGTGCCAGCAGCAGAGACGGGACTGAAGCTTTCTTT.

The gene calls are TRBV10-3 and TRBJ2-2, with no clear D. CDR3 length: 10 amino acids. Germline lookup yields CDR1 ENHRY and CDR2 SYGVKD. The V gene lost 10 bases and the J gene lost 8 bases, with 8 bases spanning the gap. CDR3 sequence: CATSSGELFF. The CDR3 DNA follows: TGTGCCACCTCGTCGGGGGAGCTGTTTTTT.

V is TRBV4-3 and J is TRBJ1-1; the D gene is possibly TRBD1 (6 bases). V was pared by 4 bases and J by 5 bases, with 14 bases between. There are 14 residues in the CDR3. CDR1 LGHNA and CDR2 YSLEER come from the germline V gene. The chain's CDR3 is CASSPEGGRTEAFF. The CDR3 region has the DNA TGCGCCAGCAGCCCCGAGGGGGGGCGGACTGAAGCTTTCTTT.

CDR3 loop: CASTRTGGSTDTQYF. The CDR3 bases are TGTGCCAGTACAAGGACAGGGGGTTCGACAGATACGCAGTATTTT. The chain employs TRBV19 and TRBJ2-3; 10 nucleotides align to TRBD1. Losses at the gene ends were 7 bases for V and 3 bases for J; bases not matched to a gene: 7. CDR3 length: 15 amino acids. The germline gives CDR1 LNHDA, CDR2 SQIVND (reference sequence).

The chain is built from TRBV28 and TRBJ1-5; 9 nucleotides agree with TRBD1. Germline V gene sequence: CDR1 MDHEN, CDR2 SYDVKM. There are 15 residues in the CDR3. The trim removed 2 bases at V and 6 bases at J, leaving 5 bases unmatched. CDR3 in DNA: TGTGCCAGCAGTTTACGGGACAGGGTGAGTCAGCCCCAGCATTTT. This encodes CASSLRDRVSQPQHF.

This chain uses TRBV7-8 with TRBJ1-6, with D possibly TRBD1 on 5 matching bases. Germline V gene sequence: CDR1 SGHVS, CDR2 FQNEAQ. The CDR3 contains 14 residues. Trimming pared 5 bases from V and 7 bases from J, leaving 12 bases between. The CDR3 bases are TGTGCCAGCAGCCCCTCGGGACTCAATTCACCCCTCCACTTT. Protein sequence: CASSPSGLNSPLHF. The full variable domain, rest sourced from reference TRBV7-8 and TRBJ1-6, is GAGVSQSPRYKVAKRGQDVALRCDPISGHVSLFWYQQALGQGPEFLTYFQNEAQLDKSGLPSDRFFAERPEGSVSTLKIQRTQQEDSAVYLCASSPSGLNSPLHFGNGTRLTVT.

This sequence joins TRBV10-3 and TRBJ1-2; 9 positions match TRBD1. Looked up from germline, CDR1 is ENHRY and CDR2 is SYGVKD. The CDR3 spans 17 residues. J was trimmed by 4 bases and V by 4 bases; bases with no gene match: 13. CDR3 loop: CAISGTGQGTLPYGYTF. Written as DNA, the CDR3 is TGTGCCATCAGTGGTACGGGACAGGGAACCTTGCCCTATGGCTACACCTTC.

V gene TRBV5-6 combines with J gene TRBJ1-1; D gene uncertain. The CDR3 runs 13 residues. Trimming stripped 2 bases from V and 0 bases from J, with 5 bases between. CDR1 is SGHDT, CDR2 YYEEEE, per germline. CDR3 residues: CASSFYMNTEAFF. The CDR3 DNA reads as TGTGCCAGCAGCTTTTACATGAACACTGAAGCTTTCTTT.

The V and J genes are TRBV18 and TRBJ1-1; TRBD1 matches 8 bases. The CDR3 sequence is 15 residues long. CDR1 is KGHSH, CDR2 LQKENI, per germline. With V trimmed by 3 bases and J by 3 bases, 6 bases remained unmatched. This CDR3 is CASSPGRGLDTEAFF. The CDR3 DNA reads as TGTGCCAGCTCACCGGGCAGGGGGCTTGACACTGAAGCTTTCTTT.

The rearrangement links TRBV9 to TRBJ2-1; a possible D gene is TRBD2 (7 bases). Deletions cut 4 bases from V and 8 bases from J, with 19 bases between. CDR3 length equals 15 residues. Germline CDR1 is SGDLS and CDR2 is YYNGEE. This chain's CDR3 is CASSISGYPGDEQFF. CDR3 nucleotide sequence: TGTGCCAGCAGCATTAGCGGGTACCCAGGGGATGAGCAGTTCTTC.

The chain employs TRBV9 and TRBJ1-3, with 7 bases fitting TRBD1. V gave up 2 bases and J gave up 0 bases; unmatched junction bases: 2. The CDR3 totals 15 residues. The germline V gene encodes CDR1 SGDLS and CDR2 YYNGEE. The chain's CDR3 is CASSVQGGSGNTIYF. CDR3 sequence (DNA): TGTGCCAGCAGCGTCCAGGGGGGCTCTGGAAACACCATATATTTT.

CDR3 sequence (DNA): TGTGCCAGCAGTTATCAAGGAGGCGAGCAGTACTTC. Its protein is CASSYQGGEQYF. This rearrangement joins TRBV6-6 to TRBJ2-7, with D perhaps TRBD2 (5 bases). The CDR3 is made up of 12 amino acids. Germline V gene data show CDR1 as MNHNY and CDR2 as SVGAGI (reference sequence). V lost 3 bases and J 6 bases, leaving 9 bases between the germline ends.

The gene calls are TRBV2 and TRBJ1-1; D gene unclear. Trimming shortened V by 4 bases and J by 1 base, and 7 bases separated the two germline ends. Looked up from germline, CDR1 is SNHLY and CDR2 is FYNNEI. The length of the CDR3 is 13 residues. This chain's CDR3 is CASSGAGNTEAFF. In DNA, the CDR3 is TGTGCCAGCAGTGGGGCAGGGAACACTGAAGCTTTCTTT.

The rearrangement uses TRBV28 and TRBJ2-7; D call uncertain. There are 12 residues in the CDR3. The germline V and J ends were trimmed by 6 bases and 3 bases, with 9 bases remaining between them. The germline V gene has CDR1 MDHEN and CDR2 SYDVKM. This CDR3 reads CASSLGLYEQYF. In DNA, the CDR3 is TGTGCCAGCAGCCTGGGCCTCTACGAGCAGTACTTC. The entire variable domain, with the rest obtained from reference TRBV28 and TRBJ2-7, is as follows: DVKVTQSSRYLVKRTGEKVFLECVQDMDHENMFWYRQDPGLGLRLIYFSYDVKMKEKGDIPEGYSVSREKKERFSLILESASTNQTSMYLCASSLGLYEQYFGPGTRLTVT.